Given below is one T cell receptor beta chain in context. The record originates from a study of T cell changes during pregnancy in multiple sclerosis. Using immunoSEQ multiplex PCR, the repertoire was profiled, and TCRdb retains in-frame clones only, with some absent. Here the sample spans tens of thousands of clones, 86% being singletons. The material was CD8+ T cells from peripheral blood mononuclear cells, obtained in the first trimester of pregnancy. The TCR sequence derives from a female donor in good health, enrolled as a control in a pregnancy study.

CDR3 residues: CATSDSRLSSYEQYF. The DNA for the CDR3 is TGTGCCACCAGCGATTCCCGTTTGAGCTCCTACGAGCAGTACTTC. The chain is built from TRBV15 and TRBJ2-7; D uncertain. Germline CDR1 is LNHNV and CDR2 is YYDKDF (reference sequence). V was cut by 5 bases and J by 0 bases, with 14 bases left in between. This CDR3 has 15 residues.